The rows below give T cell receptor beta chains drawn from one sample of a study of OX40 agonist ivuxolimab in advanced cancers. Method: immunoSEQ multiplex PCR; TCRdb's copy keeps in-frame clones and lacks some. Here the sample spans under 25,000 clones, roughly 85% being singletons. The sample consisted of CD4+ or CD8+ T cells sorted from blood, taken in a trial of the OX40 agonist ivuxolimab. Every receptor here comes from an adult with an advanced solid tumor such as melanoma, head and neck, liver or kidney cancer. Each CDR3 is given with its conserved first and last residue. D genes are given only for firm matches. The size of a clone is reported for some rows only, either as once, few or many, or as a class for expanded clones.

CASSLPGGAGYGYTF | TGTGCCAGCAGCTTACCAGGGGGCGCAGGCTATGGCTACACCTTC | TRBD1 | TRBV7-9 | once | TRBJ1-2
CASSLDPSGNEQFF | TGTGCCAGCAGTTTAGACCCTTCGGGGAATGAGCAGTTCTTC | NA | TRBV27 | NA | TRBJ2-1
CASSFGGGEQYF | TGTGCCAGCAGCTTTGGGGGTGGCGAGCAGTACTTC | NA | TRBV5-4 | NA | TRBJ2-7
CASSYSNVYEQYF | TGTGCCAGCAGTTACTCGAACGTGTACGAGCAGTACTTC | NA | TRBV6-6 | NA | TRBJ2-7
CASSLILVEGETQYF | TGTGCCAGCAGCTTAATCTTGGTGGAGGGAGAGACCCAGTACTTC | NA | TRBV7-6 | NA | TRBJ2-5
CASSPTISGAGTTDTQYF | TGTGCCAGCAGCCCAACAATCTCAGGGGCCGGAACAACAGATACGCAGTATTTT | NA | TRBV7-9 | NA | TRBJ2-3
CASSLTRVNTEAFF | TGTGCCAGCAGTTTGACACGGGTGAACACTGAAGCTTTCTTT | NA | TRBV27 | medium-sized | TRBJ1-1
CASSLFRDEQYF | TGTGCCAGCAGCCTTTTTAGGGACGAGCAGTACTTC | NA | TRBV2 | NA | TRBJ2-7
CASSQVINDNEQFF | TGCGCCAGCAGCCAAGTAATAAATGACAATGAGCAGTTCTTC | NA | TRBV4-1 | NA | TRBJ2-1
CASSLRDRADYGYTF | TGTGCCAGCAGTCTCCGGGACAGGGCAGACTATGGCTACACCTTC | TRBD1 | TRBV6-5 | once | TRBJ1-2
CATSTDRLGANVLTF | TGTGCCACCAGCACGGACAGGCTCGGGGCCAACGTCCTGACTTTC | TRBD1 | TRBV15 | NA | TRBJ2-6
CASSLQGTYEQYF | TGTGCCAGCAGTTTACAGGGGACCTACGAGCAGTACTTC | NA | TRBV27 | NA | TRBJ2-7
CASSVGVYNEQFF | TGTGCCAGCAGCGTGGGAGTTTACAATGAGCAGTTCTTC | NA | TRBV9 | once | TRBJ2-1
CASSFLWGGGGETQYF | TGTGCCAGCAGTTTTCTGTGGGGGGGAGGGGGAGAGACCCAGTACTTC | NA | TRBV27 | NA | TRBJ2-5
CASSYGGTSYEQYF | TGTGCCAGCAGTTACGGAGGGACTAGCTACGAGCAGTACTTC | TRBD2 | TRBV6-6 | large | TRBJ2-7
CASSLGDRLSGANVLTF | TGCGCCAGCAGCTTGGGCGACAGACTCTCTGGGGCCAACGTCCTGACTTTC | NA | TRBV5-1 | NA | TRBJ2-6
CASSPSRPSGNTIYF | TGCGCCAGCAGTCCAAGTCGTCCCAGTGGAAACACCATATATTTT | NA | TRBV4-1 | NA | TRBJ1-3
CATRGRQGRGVMNTEAFF | TGTGCCACCCGAGGCAGACAGGGACGGGGTGTGATGAACACTGAAGCTTTCTTT | TRBD1 | TRBV15 | NA | TRBJ1-1
CASSASAGDRVYEQYF | TGTGCCAGCAGCGCTTCGGCGGGGGACAGGGTCTACGAGCAGTACTTC | TRBD1 | TRBV7-2 | NA | TRBJ2-7
CASSLIPSGQETQYF | TGTGCCAGCAGCCTGATCCCTAGCGGGCAAGAGACCCAGTACTTC | TRBD2 | TRBV11-2 | NA | TRBJ2-5
CASSQDWRGGTEAFF | TGCGCCAGCAGCCAAGATTGGAGGGGAGGGACTGAAGCTTTCTTT | NA | TRBV7-2 | NA | TRBJ1-1
CASSSLASSYNEQFF | TGTGCCAGCAGCTCACTAGCGTCCTCCTACAATGAGCAGTTCTTC | TRBD2 | TRBV7-3 | hyperexpanded | TRBJ2-1
CARSLAISGNTIYF | TGTGCCAGAAGCTTGGCGATCTCTGGAAACACCATATATTTT | NA | TRBV7-5 | few | TRBJ1-3
CASSYRGDTEAFF | TGTGCCAGCAGTTACAGGGGGGACACTGAAGCTTTCTTT | NA | TRBV6-5 | NA | TRBJ1-1
CASGPEDFGGDEQYF | TGTGCCAGCGGACCAGAGGACTTTGGGGGTGATGAGCAGTACTTC | NA | TRBV9 | NA | TRBJ2-7
CASSSTGGQGTQYF | TGTGCCAGCAGCTCGACAGGGGGGCAGGGGACCCAGTACTTC | TRBD1 | TRBV7-3 | NA | TRBJ2-5
CASSFTGGSGYTF | TGTGCCAGCAGTTTTACGGGGGGAAGTGGCTACACCTTC | NA | TRBV27 | once | TRBJ1-2
CASSPTGGGFYEQYF | TGTGCCAGTAGCCCCACCGGCGGGGGTTTCTATGAGCAGTACTTC | TRBD2 | TRBV19 | NA | TRBJ2-7
CASSLALEAYGTQYF | TGTGCCAGCAGCTTGGCCCTGGAGGCGTACGGGACCCAGTACTTC | NA | TRBV5-6 | NA | TRBJ2-5
CATHPRATEAFF | TGTGCCACCCACCCCAGGGCCACTGAAGCTTTCTTT | NA | TRBV7-9 | NA | TRBJ1-1
CASSLVEQTSGRVESWADTQYF | TGCGCCAGCAGCTTGGTTGAACAGACTAGCGGGAGAGTCGAATCCTGGGCAGATACGCAGTATTTT | TRBD2 | TRBV5-1 | NA | TRBJ2-3
CASSLGLNGVETQYF | TGTGCCAGCAGCTTGGGGCTGAACGGGGTCGAGACCCAGTACTTC | NA | TRBV5-5 | NA | TRBJ2-5
CASSIAADNQPQHF | TGTGCCAGTAGTATAGCCGCAGACAATCAGCCCCAGCATTTT | NA | TRBV19 | once | TRBJ1-5
CSVEDLDRLYGYTF | TGCAGCGTTGAAGATCTTGACAGGCTCTATGGCTACACCTTC | NA | TRBV29-1 | NA | TRBJ1-2
CASIAGGPYNEQFF | TGTGCCAGTATAGCGGGAGGTCCCTACAATGAGCAGTTCTTC | TRBD2 | TRBV19 | once | TRBJ2-1
CASSPPENTEAFF | TGTGCCAGCTCACCGCCAGAGAACACTGAAGCTTTCTTT | NA | TRBV18 | NA | TRBJ1-1
CATSRDTGPSSYEQYF | TGTGCCACCAGCAGAGATACAGGGCCCAGCTCCTACGAGCAGTACTTC | NA | TRBV15 | NA | TRBJ2-7
CASSYVTGPGELFF | TGTGCCAGCAGTTACGTCACAGGGCCCGGGGAGCTGTTTTTT | NA | TRBV6-4 | NA | TRBJ2-2
CASPGPGGNQPQHF | TGTGCCAGCCCGGGACCGGGGGGCAATCAGCCCCAGCATTTT | NA | TRBV6-1 | NA | TRBJ1-5
CASRLRGSDEQFF | TGTGCCAGCAGGTTGCGGGGATCTGATGAGCAGTTCTTC | NA | TRBV7-2 | NA | TRBJ2-1
CASSISWGPQIGELFF | TGTGCCAGTAGTATTAGTTGGGGGCCCCAGATCGGGGAGCTGTTTTTT | NA | TRBV19 | NA | TRBJ2-2
CATSRPGQGYQWAYEQYF | TGTGCCACCAGCAGACCGGGACAAGGCTATCAATGGGCCTACGAGCAGTACTTC | NA | TRBV15 | NA | TRBJ2-7
CASSDSANSPLHF | TGTGCCAGCAGTGACTCGGCTAATTCACCCCTCCACTTT | NA | TRBV6-5 | NA | TRBJ1-6
CASFGAGELFF | TGTGCCAGCTTCGGGGCCGGGGAGCTGTTTTTT | NA | TRBV6-5 | NA | TRBJ2-2
CASALRGRIANTGELFF | TGTGCCAGCGCGCTTCGTGGGAGGATAGCGAACACCGGGGAGCTGTTTTTT | NA | TRBV21-1 | NA | TRBJ2-2
CASSSPTGYNEQFF | TGTGCCAGCAGCTCACCGACCGGCTACAATGAGCAGTTCTTC | NA | TRBV11-3 | NA | TRBJ2-1
CASSDSKGGRATRTQYF | TGTGCCAGCAGTGACTCGAAGGGGGGCCGCGCCACCCGTACGCAGTATTTT | NA | TRBV6-4 | once | TRBJ2-3
CASSGNLPGTVLNTEAFF | TGTGCCAGCAGTGGCAACCTACCCGGGACAGTACTGAACACTGAAGCTTTCTTT | TRBD1 | TRBV6-1 | NA | TRBJ1-1
CASSPEAGGPGITGELFF | TGTGCCAGCAGCCCGGAGGCGGGAGGGCCCGGTATAACCGGGGAGCTGTTTTTT | TRBD2 | TRBV6-4 | NA | TRBJ2-2
CASSPTGDLANYGYTF | TGTGCCAGCAGCCCTACAGGGGACCTAGCTAACTATGGCTACACCTTC | TRBD1 | TRBV28 | NA | TRBJ1-2
CASSSVAGGSYNEQFF | TGTGCCAGCAGTTCGGTAGCGGGAGGCTCCTACAATGAGCAGTTCTTC | TRBD2 | TRBV27 | NA | TRBJ2-1
CASSNTNEQYF | TGCGCCAGCAGTAACACGAACGAGCAGTACTTC | NA | TRBV5-4 | NA | TRBJ2-7
CASSPTLARETQYF | TGTGCCAGCAGCCCGACATTGGCTCGTGAGACCCAGTACTTC | NA | TRBV7-9 | NA | TRBJ2-5
CASSLPGTSGYEQYF | TGTGCCAGCAGCTTGCCAGGGACTAGTGGGTACGAGCAGTACTTC | TRBD2 | TRBV7-9 | NA | TRBJ2-7
CAIDSRRGGPDTQYF | TGTGCCATTGACTCACGGCGGGGGGGACCAGATACGCAGTATTTT | TRBD2 | TRBV2 | NA | TRBJ2-3
CASSRDGESSYNSPLHF | TGTGCCAGCAGCCGGGACGGAGAAAGCTCCTATAATTCACCCCTCCACTTT | NA | TRBV28 | NA | TRBJ1-6
CASSQQTGEYEQYF | TGTGCCAGCAGCCAACAGACAGGGGAGTACGAGCAGTACTTC | TRBD1 | TRBV9 | NA | TRBJ2-7
CASSFRGFNTEAFF | TGTGCCAGCAGTTTCAGGGGCTTTAACACTGAAGCTTTCTTT | NA | TRBV28 | few | TRBJ1-1
CASSLDRADYEQYF | TGTGCCAGCAGCTTAGATCGAGCAGACTACGAGCAGTACTTC | NA | TRBV7-2 | NA | TRBJ2-7
CASSLEPTEGYGYTF | TGTGCCAGCAGCTTAGAACCCACCGAGGGCTATGGCTACACCTTC | NA | TRBV7-6 | NA | TRBJ1-2